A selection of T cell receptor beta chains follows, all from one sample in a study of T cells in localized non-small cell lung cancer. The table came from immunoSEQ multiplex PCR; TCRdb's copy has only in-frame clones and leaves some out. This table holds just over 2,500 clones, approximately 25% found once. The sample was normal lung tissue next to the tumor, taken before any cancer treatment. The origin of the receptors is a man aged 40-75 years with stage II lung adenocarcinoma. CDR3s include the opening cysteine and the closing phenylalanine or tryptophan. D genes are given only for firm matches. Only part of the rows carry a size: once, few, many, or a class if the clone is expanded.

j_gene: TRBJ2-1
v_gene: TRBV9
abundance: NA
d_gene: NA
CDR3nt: TGTGCCAGCAGCGTAAAGTTCTACAATGAGCAGTTCTTC
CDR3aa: CASSVKFYNEQFF

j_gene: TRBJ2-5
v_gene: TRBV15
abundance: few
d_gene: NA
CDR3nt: TGTGCCACCAGCAGAGATCCCCCCCCAGAAGAGACCCAGTACTTC
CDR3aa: CATSRDPPPEETQYF

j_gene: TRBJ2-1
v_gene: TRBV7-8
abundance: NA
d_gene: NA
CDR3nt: TGTGCCAGCAGAGCGTACGGGGAGAATGAGCAGTTCTTC
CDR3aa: CASRAYGENEQFF

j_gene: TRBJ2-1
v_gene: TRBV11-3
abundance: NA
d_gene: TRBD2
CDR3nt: TGTGCCAGCAACGGACTAGCGGGGGGGTCATCCCCTGAGCAGTTCTTC
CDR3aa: CASNGLAGGSSPEQFF

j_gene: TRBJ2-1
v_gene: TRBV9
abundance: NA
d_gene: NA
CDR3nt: TGTGCCAGCAGTGGCGAGAGACGGGGGGCTCCCTCCGGGGAGCAGTTCTTC
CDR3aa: CASSGERRGAPSGEQFF

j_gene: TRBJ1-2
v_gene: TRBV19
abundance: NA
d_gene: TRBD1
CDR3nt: TGTGCCAGTAGTCGGACAGGGGAGAGTGGCTACACCTTC
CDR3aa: CASSRTGESGYTF

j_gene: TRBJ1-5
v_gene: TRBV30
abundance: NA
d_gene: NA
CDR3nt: TGTGCCTGGAGTGTGGAGTCCGATCAGCCCCAGCATTTT
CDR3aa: CAWSVESDQPQHF

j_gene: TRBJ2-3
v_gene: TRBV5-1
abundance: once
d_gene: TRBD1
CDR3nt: TGCGCCAGCAGCTTGGACCAGGGGGCAGATACGCAGTATTTT
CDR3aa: CASSLDQGADTQYF

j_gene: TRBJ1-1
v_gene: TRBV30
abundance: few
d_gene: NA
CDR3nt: TGTGCCTGGGAGGGGTACCGGAACACTGAAGCTTTCTTT
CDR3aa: CAWEGYRNTEAFF

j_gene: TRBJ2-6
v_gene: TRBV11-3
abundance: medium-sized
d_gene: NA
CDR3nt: TGTGCCAGCAGCTTTTGGAGGGGCCCTGGGGCCAACGTCCTGACTTTC
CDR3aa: CASSFWRGPGANVLTF

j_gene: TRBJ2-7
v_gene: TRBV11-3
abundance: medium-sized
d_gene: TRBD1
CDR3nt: TGTGCCAGCAGCTCCCGGGACAGGGGAGACTACGAGCAGTACTTC
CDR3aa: CASSSRDRGDYEQYF

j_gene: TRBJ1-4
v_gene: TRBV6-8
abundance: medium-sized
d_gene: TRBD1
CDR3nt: TGTGCCAGCAGTTATACAGCGGGACAGGGCCCTGAAAAACTGTTTTTT
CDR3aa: CASSYTAGQGPEKLFF

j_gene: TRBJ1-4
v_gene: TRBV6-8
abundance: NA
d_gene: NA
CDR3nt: TGTGCCAGCAGTGGACGGTGGGATGAAAAACTGTTTTTT
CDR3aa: CASSGRWDEKLFF

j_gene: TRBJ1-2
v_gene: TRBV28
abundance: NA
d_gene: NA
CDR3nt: TGTGCCAGCAGCCAAGACACAAAGTCTGGCTACACCTTC
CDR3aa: CASSQDTKSGYTF

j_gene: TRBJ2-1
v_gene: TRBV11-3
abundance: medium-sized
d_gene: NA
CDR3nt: TGTGCCAGCAGCGACGGGACACTCTACAATGAGCAGTTCTTC
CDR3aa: CASSDGTLYNEQFF

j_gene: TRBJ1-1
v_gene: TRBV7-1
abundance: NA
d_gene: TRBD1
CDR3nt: TGTGCCAGCAGCCCTACAGGGGGAACTGAAGCTTTCTTT
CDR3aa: CASSPTGGTEAFF

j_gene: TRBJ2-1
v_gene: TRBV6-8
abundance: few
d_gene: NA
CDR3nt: TGTGCCAGCAGTGGCAGGGGTGAACACAATGAGCAGTTCTTC
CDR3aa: CASSGRGEHNEQFF

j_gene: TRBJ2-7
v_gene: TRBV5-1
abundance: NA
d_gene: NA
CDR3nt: TGCGCCAGCAGCGTCGGGACTCCCCTCAACGAGCAGTACTTC
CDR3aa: CASSVGTPLNEQYF

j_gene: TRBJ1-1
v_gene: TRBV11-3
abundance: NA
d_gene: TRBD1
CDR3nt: TGTGCCAGCAGCCTTCTCTCGGGACAGCGGAACACTGAAGCTTTCTTT
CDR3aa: CASSLLSGQRNTEAFF

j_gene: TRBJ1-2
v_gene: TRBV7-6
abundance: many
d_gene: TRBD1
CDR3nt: TGTGCCAGCAGCCCCAGATCGGACAGGGGGGGAGGCTACACCTTC
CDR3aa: CASSPRSDRGGGYTF

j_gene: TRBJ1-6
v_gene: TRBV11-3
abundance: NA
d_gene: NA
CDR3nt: TGTGCCAGCAGCTTGGGCCCAGTGGATAATTCACCCCTCCACTTT
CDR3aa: CASSLGPVDNSPLHF

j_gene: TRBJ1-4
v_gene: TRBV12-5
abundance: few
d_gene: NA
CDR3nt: TGTGCCAGCCAAGACAGACAGGTGTATAATGAAAAACTGTTTTTT
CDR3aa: CASQDRQVYNEKLFF

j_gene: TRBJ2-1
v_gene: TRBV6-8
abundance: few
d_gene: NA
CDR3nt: TGTGCCAGCAGTCAGAAATTTGACAGTTCCTACAATGAGCAGTTCTTC
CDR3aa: CASSQKFDSSYNEQFF

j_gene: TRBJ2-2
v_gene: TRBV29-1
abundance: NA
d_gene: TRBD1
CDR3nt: TGCAGCGTAGGGGACAGATCTAACACCGGGGAGCTGTTTTTT
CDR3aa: CSVGDRSNTGELFF

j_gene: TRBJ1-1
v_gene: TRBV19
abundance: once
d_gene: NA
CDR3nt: TGTGCCAGTAGTATTGACAGCTACATGAACACTGAAGCTTTCTTT
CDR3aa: CASSIDSYMNTEAFF

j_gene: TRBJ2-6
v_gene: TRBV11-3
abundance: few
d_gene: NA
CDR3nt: TGTGCCAGCAGCCCAACAGGTGGTCTCTCTGGGGCCAACGTCCTGACTTTC
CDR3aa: CASSPTGGLSGANVLTF

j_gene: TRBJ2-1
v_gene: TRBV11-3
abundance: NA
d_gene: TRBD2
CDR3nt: TGTGCCAGCAGCCAAATGACTAGCGGGGGGCGCAATGAGCAGTTCTTC
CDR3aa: CASSQMTSGGRNEQFF

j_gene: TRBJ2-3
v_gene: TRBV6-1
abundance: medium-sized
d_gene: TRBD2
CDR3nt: TGTGCCAGCAGTGAAGCTAGCGGGGGGAGCACAGATACGCAGTATTTT
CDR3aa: CASSEASGGSTDTQYF

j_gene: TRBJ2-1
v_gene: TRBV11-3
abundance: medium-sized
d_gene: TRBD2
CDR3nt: TGTGCCAGCAGCCAGACCGGGGGGGCCTACAATGAGCAGTTCTTC
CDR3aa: CASSQTGGAYNEQFF

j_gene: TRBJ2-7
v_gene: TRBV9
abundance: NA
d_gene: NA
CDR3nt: TGTGCCAGCAGCAGGGGACCAACGACCCCCTACGAGCAGTACTTC
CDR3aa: CASSRGPTTPYEQYF

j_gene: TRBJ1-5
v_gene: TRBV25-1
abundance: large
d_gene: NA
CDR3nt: TGTGCCAGCAGTGGGCAGGGGTACGTTCAGCCCCAGCATTTT
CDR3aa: CASSGQGYVQPQHF

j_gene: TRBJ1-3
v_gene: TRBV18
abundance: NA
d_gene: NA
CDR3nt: TGTGCCAGCTCACCTGGGTCCTCTGGAAACACCATATATTTT
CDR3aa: CASSPGSSGNTIYF

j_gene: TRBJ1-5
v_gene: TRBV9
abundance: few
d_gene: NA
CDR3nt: TGTGCCAGCAGTGAAGCGTTGAGGTGGCCCCAGCATTTT
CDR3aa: CASSEALRWPQHF

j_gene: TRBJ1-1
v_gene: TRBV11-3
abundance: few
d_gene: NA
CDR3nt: TGTGCCAGCAGCTTACGCCAAGCGGGCGATGCTGAAGCTTTCTTT
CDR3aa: CASSLRQAGDAEAFF

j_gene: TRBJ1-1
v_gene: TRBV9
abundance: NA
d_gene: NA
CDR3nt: TGTGCCAGCAATAAGGGGCAGGGGAACACTGAAGCTTTCTTT
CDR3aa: CASNKGQGNTEAFF

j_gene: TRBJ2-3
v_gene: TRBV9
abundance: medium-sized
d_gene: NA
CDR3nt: TGTGCCAGCAGCGTTCTGGCTTTCACAGATACGCAGTATTTT
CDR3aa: CASSVLAFTDTQYF

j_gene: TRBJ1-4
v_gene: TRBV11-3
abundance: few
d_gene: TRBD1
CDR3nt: TGTGCCAGCAGCTCGGGACAGGGGAGCCGAAAACTGTTTTTT
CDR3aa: CASSSGQGSRKLFF

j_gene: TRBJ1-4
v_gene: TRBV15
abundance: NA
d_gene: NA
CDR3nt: TGTGCCACCAGCAGAGAGGCGGGGGTTAATGAAAAACTGTTTTTT
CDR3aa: CATSREAGVNEKLFF

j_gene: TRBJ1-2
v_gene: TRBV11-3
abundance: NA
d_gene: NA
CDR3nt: TGTGCCAGCGCTCCGGGTTCCTCGGAGGGTTATGGCTACACCTTC
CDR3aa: CASAPGSSEGYGYTF

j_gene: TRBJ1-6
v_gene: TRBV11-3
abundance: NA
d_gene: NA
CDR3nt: TGTGCCAGCAGCTTGGCCGGCAGGCAGGATTCACCCCTCCACTTT
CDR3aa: CASSLAGRQDSPLHF

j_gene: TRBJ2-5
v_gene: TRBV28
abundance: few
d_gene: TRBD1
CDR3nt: TGTGCCAGCAGTTCTCCGCGGGACAGGATATACTTC
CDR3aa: CASSSPRDRIYF

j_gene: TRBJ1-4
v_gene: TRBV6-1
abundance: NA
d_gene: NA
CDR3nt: TGTGCCAGCAGTGAAGTAGTCAGAGGGGTGGATGAAAAACTGTTTTTT
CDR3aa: CASSEVVRGVDEKLFF

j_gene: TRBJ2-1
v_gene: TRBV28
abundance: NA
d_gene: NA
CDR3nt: TGTGCCAGCAGTTATAGGGCTAGGGGAAATGAGCAGTTCTTC
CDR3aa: CASSYRARGNEQFF

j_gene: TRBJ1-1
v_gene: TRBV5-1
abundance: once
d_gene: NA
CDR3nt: TGCGCCAGCAGTTCGGTCGGGGAGAACACTGAAGCTTTCTTT
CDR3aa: CASSSVGENTEAFF

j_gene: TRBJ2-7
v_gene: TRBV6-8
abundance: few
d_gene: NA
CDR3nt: TGTGCCAGCAGTTTGGACAGTAGCTCCTACGAGCAGTACTTC
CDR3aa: CASSLDSSSYEQYF

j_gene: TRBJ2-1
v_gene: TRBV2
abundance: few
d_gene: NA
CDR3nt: TGTGCCAGCAGTGAAACGACTAGCTCCTACAATGAGCAGTTCTTC
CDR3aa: CASSETTSSYNEQFF

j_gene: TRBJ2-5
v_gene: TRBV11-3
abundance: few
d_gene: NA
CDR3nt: TGTGCCAGCACCCAAAGGTCCAGGGAGGAGAAGACCCAGTACTTC
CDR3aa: CASTQRSREEKTQYF

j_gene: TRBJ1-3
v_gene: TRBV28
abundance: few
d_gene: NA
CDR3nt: TGTGCCAGCAGCCTTGACGCCCGAAACACCATATATTTT
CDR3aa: CASSLDARNTIYF

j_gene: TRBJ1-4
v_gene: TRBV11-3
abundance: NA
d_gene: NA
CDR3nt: TGTGCCAGCAGCCACCTTCGGGGAGGGATAGAGGAAAAACTGTTTTTT
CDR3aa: CASSHLRGGIEEKLFF

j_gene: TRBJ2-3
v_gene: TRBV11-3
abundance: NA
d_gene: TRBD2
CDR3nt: TGTGCCAGCAGCTTGAAAGGAACTAGCGGGGGGGCCTATAGAGATACGCAGTATTTT
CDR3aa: CASSLKGTSGGAYRDTQYF

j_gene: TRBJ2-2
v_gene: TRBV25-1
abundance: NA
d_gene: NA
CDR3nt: TGTGCCAGCAGGTCGCTGGACCACATATCAGGGGAGCTGTTTTTT
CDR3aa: CASRSLDHISGELFF

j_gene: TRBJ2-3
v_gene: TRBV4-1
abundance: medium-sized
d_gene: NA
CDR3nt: TGCGCCAGCAGCCAAGGGCCCCAGGGCACAGATACGCAGTATTTT
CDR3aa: CASSQGPQGTDTQYF

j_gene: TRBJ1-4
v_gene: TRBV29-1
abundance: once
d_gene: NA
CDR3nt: TGCAGCGCCCAAGGGGGGGTTCGGGAAAAACTGTTTTTT
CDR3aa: CSAQGGVREKLFF

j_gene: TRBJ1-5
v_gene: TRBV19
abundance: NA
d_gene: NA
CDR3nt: TGTGCCAGTAGTATTGGCAGTAATAGCAATCAGCCCCAGCATTTT
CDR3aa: CASSIGSNSNQPQHF